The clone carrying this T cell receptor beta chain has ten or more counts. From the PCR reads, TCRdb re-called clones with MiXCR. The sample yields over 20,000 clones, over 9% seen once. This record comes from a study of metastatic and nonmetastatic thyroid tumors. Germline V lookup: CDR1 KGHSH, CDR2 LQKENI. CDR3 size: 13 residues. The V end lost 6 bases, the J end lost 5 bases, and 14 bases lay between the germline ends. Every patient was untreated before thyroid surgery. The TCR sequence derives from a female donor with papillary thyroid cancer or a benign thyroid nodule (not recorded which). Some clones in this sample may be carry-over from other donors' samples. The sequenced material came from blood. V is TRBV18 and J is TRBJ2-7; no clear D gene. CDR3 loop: CASSSSDGDEQYF. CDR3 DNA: TGTGCCAGCTCCTCCTCGGATGGGGACGAGCAGTACTTC.